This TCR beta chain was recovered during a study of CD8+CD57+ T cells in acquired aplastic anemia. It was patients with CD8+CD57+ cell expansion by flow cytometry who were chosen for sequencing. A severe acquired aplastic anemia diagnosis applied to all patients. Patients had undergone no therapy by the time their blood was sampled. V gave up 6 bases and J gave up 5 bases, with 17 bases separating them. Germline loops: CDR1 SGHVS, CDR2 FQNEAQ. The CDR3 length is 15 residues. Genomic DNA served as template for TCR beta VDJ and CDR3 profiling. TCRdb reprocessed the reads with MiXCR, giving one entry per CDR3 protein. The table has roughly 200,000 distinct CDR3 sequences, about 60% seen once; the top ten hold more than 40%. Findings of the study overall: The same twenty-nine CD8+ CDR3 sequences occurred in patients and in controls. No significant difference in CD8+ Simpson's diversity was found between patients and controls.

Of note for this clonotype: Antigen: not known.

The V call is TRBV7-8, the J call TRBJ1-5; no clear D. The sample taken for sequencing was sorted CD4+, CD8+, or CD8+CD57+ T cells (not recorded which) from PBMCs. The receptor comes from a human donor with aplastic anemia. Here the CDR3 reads CASSPGLQVDQPQHF. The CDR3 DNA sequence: TGTGCCAGCAGTCCGGGGTTGCAAGTTGATCAGCCCCAGCATTTT.